This is a list of T cell receptor beta chains from one sample in a study of vaccination effects on CD4 cells after COVID-19. For these receptors, no antigen is known. Clones were read by immunoSEQ multiplex PCR, and TCRdb kept only the in-frame ones, dropping some. The sample holds about 46,000 clones, about 70% seen once. The material was CD4+ T cells from PBMCs cultured with HCoV-OC43 spike peptides, obtained after COVID-19 vaccination. These receptors came from a human donor who received a COVID-19 vaccine. Each CDR3 is given without its conserved first and last residue.

V	J	CDR3
TRBV7-9	TRBJ1-5	ASSLGQGGQPQH
TRBV3-1/TRBV3-2	TRBJ2-1	ASSSEAGASLNEQF
TRBV4-1	TRBJ2-6	ASSQHKSSGANVLT
TRBV5-1	TRBJ1-3	ASSEDNSSGNTIY
TRBV30	TRBJ1-2	AWSDQQGART
TRBV18	TRBJ1-2	ASSPQSPIANYGYT
TRBV4-1	TRBJ1-4	ASRETGRSEKLF
TRBV3-1/TRBV3-2	TRBJ2-1	ASSPLMGSGYEQF
TRBV11-2	TRBJ2-7	ASSARSYEQY
TRBV5-1	TRBJ1-2	ASSLGSVSGYT
TRBV5-4	TRBJ2-7	AVGSDPVAEQY
TRBV7-2	TRBJ2-3	ASSLYSIAGGSDTQY
TRBV6-5	TRBJ1-3	ASSDRSGNTIY
TRBV5-4	TRBJ1-2	ASISEGLNYGYT
TRBV29-1	TRBJ2-5	SGRRQTETQY
TRBV2	TRBJ1-2	ASSAHYGYT
TRBV6-2/TRBV6-3	TRBJ2-1	ASSYGTRVNEQF
TRBV7-2	TRBJ2-7	ASSASPGTVYEQY
TRBV11-1	TRBJ1-4	ASSHRVSNEKLF
TRBV6-4	TRBJ2-3	ASSGQGMGTDTQY
TRBV5-1	TRBJ1-4	ASSLAGDNEKLF
TRBV18	TRBJ1-6	ASSPPGTGTTYSPLH
TRBV21-1	TRBJ1-5	ASSSRGTRPQH
TRBV18	TRBJ1-4	ASPDRLGSEKLF
TRBV5-1	TRBJ1-1	ASSLEGYGEAF
TRBV5-5	TRBJ2-5	ASSSGQGQETQY
TRBV28	TRBJ1-2	ASSSPVVGYT
TRBV3-1/TRBV3-2	TRBJ1-2	ASSQEIGYGYT
TRBV19	TRBJ1-3	ASRVKGAQGGGIY
TRBV30	TRBJ2-1	AWTGGWNEQF
TRBV5-1	TRBJ2-2	ASSLVRTGELF
TRBV9	TRBJ1-3	ASSLRAGTSGNTIY
TRBV10-2	TRBJ1-4	ASSDSQGSNEKLF
TRBV2	TRBJ2-5	ASRVGTSGAQETQY
TRBV18	TRBJ1-1	ASSPRLEQGDTEAF
TRBV10-3	TRBJ1-1	AISEGLGNTEAF
TRBV6-5	TRBJ2-7	ASSYSFGASYEQY
TRBV6-6	TRBJ1-1	ASSDRWSHTEAF
TRBV19	TRBJ1-1	ASSRRRGYTEAF
TRBV10-3	TRBJ2-3	AISAGGQALDTQY
TRBV27	TRBJ1-4	ASSKGRQGNEKLF